This TCR beta chain is drawn from a study of cytomegalovirus exposure and HLA in healthy donors. Study as a whole: In a later analysis, it was reported that the 120 validation repertoires had been produced on the same platform as the 550 to 850 repertoires belonging to the first cohort.

The method was immunoSEQ multiplex PCR; TCRdb's version includes in-frame clones alone and lacks a portion of them. This sample carries about 280,000 clones, roughly 90% of them seen once, and the ten largest clones take around 0.92%. The CDR3 covers 16 residues. Trimming left V 0 bases short and J 10 bases short, with 17 bases between. Per the germline V gene, CDR1 is SGHTS and CDR2 is YDEGEE. Whole-study findings and limits: Among TCR beta chains, those listed as cytomegalovirus-associated numbered around 160. Despite most TCR sequences being rare, some public TCRs occurred in many donors. As confirmed in vitro, three CMV-associated chains were specific for CMV antigens.

To note about this clone: Antigen specificity is unknown.

The receptor comes from a young woman in good health and CMV-seronegative. The chain uses TRBV5-8 and TRBJ1-6; D is unresolved. Sequenced sample: PBMCs. CDR3 bases: TGTGCCAGCAGCTTGGCAATCGGAGTAGCTGGGTCACCCCTCCACTTT. It specifies CASSLAIGVAGSPLHF.